The TCR beta chain under discussion was sequenced for a study of T-cell reconstitution after alpha-beta-depleted transplantation in children. Unique molecular identifiers were incorporated when the TCRbeta library was constructed. TCRdb ran MiXCR on the PCR reads and lists one entry per CDR3 protein. The sample gives 600,000 to 700,000 distinct CDR3 sequences, around 17% of which show up once; 0.8% to 1.1% is in the top ten. The CDR3 runs 15 residues. Germline values: CDR1 MDHEN, CDR2 SYDVKM. Worth noting for this clonotype: A junction end diverges from the germline sequence, so it may reflect a read error.

The V gene is TRBV28, the J gene TRBJ2-1, with 10 positions matching TRBD2. The material was PBMCs from the stem cell graft donor, obtained from the stem cell graft. The clonotype comes from a human donor who donated a stem cell graft to a child with acute myeloid leukemia. This CDR3 is CASSPGTSAYNQQFF. CDR3 nucleotides: TGTGCCAGCAGCCCCGGGACTAGCGCATACAATCAGCAGTTCTTC.